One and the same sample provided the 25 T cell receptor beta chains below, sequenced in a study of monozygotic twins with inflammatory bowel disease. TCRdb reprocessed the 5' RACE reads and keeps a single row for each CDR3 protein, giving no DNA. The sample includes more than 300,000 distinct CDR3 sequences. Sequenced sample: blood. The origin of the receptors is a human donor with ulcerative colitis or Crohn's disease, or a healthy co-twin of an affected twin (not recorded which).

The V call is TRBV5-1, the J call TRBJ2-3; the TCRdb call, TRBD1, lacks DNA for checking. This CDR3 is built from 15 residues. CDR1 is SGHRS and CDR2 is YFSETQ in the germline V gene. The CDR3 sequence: CASSLYPGVTDTQYF.

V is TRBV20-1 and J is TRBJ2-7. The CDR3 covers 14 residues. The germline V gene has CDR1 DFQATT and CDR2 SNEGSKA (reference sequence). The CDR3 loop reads CSARVLAGSYEQYF.

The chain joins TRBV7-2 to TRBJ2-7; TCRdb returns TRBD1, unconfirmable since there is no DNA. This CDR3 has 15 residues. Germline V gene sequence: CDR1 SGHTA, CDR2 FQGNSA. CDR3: CASSLVGRGGYEQYF.

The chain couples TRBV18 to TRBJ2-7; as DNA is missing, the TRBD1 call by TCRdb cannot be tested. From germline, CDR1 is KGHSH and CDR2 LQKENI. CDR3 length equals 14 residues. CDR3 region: CASSPTGRRDEQYF.

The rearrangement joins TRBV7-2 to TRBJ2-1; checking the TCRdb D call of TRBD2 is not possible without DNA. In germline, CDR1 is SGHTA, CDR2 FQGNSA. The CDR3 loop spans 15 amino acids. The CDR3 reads CASLPSGGLAGEQFF.

The CDR3 sequence is CASSVQGSYGYTF. J is TRBJ1-2 and V is TRBV12-3 or TRBV12-4; the TRBD1 assignment by TCRdb is unverifiable without DNA. This CDR3 has 13 residues.

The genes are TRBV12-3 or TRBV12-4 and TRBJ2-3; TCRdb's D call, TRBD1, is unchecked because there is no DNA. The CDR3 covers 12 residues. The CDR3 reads CASGTATDTQYF.

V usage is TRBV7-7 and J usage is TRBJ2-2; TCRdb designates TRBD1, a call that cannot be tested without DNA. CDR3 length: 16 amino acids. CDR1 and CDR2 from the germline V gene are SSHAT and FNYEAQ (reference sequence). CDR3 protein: CASSPGTGGGNGELFF.

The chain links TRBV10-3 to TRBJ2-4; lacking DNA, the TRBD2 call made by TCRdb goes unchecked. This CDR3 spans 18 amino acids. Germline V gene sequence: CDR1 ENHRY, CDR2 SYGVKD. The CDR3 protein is CAISDTRATPLAKNIQYF.

The CDR3 region is CATSGLQETQYF. V gene TRBV24-1 combines with J gene TRBJ2-5. The CDR3 runs 12 residues. Germline values: CDR1 KGHDR, CDR2 SFDVKD.

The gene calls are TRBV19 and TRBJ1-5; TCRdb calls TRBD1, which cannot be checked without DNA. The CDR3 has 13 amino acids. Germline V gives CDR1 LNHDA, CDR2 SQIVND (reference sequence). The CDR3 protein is CASTGTGIQPQHF.

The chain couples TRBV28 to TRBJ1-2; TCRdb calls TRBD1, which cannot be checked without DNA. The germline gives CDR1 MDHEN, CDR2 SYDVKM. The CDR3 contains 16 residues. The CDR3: CASSLGAGTGNYGYTF.

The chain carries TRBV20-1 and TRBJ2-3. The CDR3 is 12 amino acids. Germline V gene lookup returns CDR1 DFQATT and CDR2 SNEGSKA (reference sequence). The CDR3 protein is CSAKWGTATQYF.

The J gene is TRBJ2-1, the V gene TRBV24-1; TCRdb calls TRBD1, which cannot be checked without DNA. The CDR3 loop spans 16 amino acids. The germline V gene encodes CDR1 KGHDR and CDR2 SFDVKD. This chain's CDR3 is CATSGYGGRDYNEQLF.

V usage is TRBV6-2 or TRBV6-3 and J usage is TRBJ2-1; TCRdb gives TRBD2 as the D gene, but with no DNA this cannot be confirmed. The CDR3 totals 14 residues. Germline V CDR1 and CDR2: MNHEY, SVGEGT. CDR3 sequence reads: CASSYAGVYNEQFF.

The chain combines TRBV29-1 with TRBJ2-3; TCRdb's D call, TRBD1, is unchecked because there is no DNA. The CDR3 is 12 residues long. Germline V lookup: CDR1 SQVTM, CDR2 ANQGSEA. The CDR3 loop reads CSVENGPPRQYF.

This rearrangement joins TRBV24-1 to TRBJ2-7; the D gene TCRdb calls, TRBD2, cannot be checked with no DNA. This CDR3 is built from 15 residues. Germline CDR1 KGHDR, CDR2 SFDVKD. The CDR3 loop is CATSDPRAGTYEQYF.

CDR3: CASRTGSGMNYEQYF. The gene calls are TRBV27 and TRBJ2-7; with no DNA, the TCRdb D assignment of TRBD2 cannot be verified. CDR1 is MNHEY and CDR2 is SMNVEV in the germline V gene (reference sequence). The CDR3 runs to 15 residues.

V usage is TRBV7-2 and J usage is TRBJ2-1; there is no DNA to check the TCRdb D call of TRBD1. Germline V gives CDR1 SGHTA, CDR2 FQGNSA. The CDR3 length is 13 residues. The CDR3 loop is CASRDGTYNEQFF.

This CDR3 reads CASSLAGPQEAFF. This chain joins TRBV5-1 and TRBJ1-1. This CDR3 has 13 residues. The germline V gene encodes CDR1 SGHRS and CDR2 YFSETQ.

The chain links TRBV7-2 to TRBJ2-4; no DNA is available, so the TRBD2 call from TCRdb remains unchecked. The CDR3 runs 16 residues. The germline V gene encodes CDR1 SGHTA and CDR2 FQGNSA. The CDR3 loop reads CASSLASGGAVDIQYF. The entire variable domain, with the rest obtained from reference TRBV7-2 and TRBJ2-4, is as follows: GAGVSQSPSNKVTEKGKDVELRCDPISGHTALYWYRQSLGQGLEFLIYFQGNSAPDKSGLPSDRFSAERTGGSVSTLTIQRTQQEDSAVYLCASSLASGGAVDIQYFGAGTRLSVL.

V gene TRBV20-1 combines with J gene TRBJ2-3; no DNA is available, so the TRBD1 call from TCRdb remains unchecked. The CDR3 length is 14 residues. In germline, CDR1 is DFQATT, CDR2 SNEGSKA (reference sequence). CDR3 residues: CSAPGTGGGDTQYF.

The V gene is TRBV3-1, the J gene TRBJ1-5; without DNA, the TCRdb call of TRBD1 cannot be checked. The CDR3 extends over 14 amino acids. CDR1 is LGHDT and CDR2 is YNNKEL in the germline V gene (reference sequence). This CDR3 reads CASSLPGGDQPQHF.

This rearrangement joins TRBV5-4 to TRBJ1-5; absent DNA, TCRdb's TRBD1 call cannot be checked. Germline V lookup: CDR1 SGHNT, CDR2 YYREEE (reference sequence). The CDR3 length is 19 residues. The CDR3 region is CASSLEGQGVGGGNQPQHF.

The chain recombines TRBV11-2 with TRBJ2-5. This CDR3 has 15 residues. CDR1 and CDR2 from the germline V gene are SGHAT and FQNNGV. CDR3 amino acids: CASSLPSWKKETQYF.